Sequencing of this TCR beta chain was carried out in a study of cytomegalovirus exposure and HLA in healthy donors. This clone was observed a single time. Its antigen is not identified. The CDR3 is 16 amino acids. Unmatched junction bases numbered 8, after V lost 4 bases and J lost 0 bases. The V gene's germline CDR1 is SGDLS and CDR2 YYNGEE. The PCR had 60 Vbeta and 13 Jbeta primers. Profiled with immunoSEQ multiplex PCR; TCRdb holds only in-frame clones, not every one. The sample records 130,000 to 150,000 clones, roughly 74% being singletons. Study-wide results and caveats: Most TCR sequences proved rare, with some public TCRs found in many donors.

This TCR was recovered from a woman in her late teens or twenties in good health and CMV-seropositive. The chain recombines TRBV9 with TRBJ1-1; 8 bases are shared with TRBD1. Sequenced: PBMCs. DNA for the CDR3: TGTGCCAGCAGCCCCCGGACAGGGTCCATGAACACTGAAGCTTTCTTT. Its protein product is CASSPRTGSMNTEAFF.